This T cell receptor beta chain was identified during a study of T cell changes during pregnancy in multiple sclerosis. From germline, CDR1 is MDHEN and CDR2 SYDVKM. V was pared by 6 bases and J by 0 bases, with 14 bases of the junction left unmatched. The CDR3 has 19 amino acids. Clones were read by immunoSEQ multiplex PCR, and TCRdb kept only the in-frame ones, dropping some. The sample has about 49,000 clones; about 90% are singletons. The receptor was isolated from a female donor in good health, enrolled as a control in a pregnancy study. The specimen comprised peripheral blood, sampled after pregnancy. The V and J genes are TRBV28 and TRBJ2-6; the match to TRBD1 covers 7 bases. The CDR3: CASSLGTALLSSGANVLTF. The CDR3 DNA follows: TGTGCCAGCAGCCTGGGGACAGCTCTATTAAGCTCTGGGGCCAACGTCCTGACTTTC.